This T cell receptor (beta chain) was observed in a study of cytomegalovirus exposure and HLA in healthy donors. Study-level findings and limits: A previous analysis found most TCR beta V segments productive roughly 87% or roughly 30% of the time.

With regard to this clone: Its matching antigen is unknown.

In the PCR, 60 Vbeta and 13 Jbeta primers were used. The repertoire was sequenced with immunoSEQ multiplex PCR; TCRdb's copy has only in-frame clones and lacks some. The data hold 65,000 to 85,000 clones, with 70% to 85% observed a single time. CDR3 length: 14 amino acids. Trimming cost V 4 bases and J 6 bases, with 15 bases left between them. From germline, CDR1 is SEHNR and CDR2 FQNEAQ (reference sequence). The genes are TRBV7-9 and TRBJ1-1; D gene unclear. This sequence was found in a woman between 50 and 59 years old in good health and CMV-seronegative. The sample comprised PBMCs. CDR3: CASSSFDQVAEAFF. In nucleotides, the CDR3 is TGTGCCAGCAGCTCATTCGACCAGGTCGCTGAAGCTTTCTTT.